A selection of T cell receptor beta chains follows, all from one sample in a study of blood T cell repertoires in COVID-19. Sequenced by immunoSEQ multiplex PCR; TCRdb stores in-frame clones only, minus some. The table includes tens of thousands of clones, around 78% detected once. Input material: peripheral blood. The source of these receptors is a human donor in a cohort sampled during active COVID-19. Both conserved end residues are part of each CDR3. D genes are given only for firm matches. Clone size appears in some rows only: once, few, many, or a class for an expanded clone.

TGCGCCAGCAGTGAGGACAGGGGGCGCAATGAGCAGTTCTTC	CASSEDRGRNEQFF	TRBD1	TRBJ2-1	-	TRBV10-1
TGTGCCAGCTCACCTCCGAGCACGCCTTATGGCTACACCTTC	CASSPPSTPYGYTF	-	TRBJ1-2	-	TRBV18
TGTGCCAGCAGTCCCGGGACAGGGATCGGCTCTGGAAACACCATATATTTT	CASSPGTGIGSGNTIYF	TRBD1	TRBJ1-3	-	TRBV6-6
TGTGCCAGTAGTCCTGTGGACAGGGGACCCTACAATGAGCAGTTCTTC	CASSPVDRGPYNEQFF	TRBD1	TRBJ2-1	once	TRBV19
TGTGCCTCTCAGGGATTGAATCAGCCCCAGCATTTT	CASQGLNQPQHF	-	TRBJ1-5	few	TRBV5-8
TGTGCCAGCAGGGGCCTAGCGAGCAGCACAGATACGCAGTATTTT	CASRGLASSTDTQYF	-	TRBJ2-3	-	TRBV2
TGTGCCAGCAGCGCCGGGACAGGGAGGAATGAGCAGTTCTTC	CASSAGTGRNEQFF	TRBD1	TRBJ2-1	-	TRBV7-3
TGCGCCAGCAGCTATGGGGGAGGGACGCGAAATGAAAAACTGTTTTTT	CASSYGGGTRNEKLFF	-	TRBJ1-4	-	TRBV5-1
TGCAGTGCTAGTGACAGGGGGCGTGGAAACACCATATATTTT	CSASDRGRGNTIYF	TRBD1	TRBJ1-3	-	TRBV20-1
TGTGCCAGCAGTGGCCATCGGGACAGCTACTCCTACGAGCAGTACTTC	CASSGHRDSYSYEQYF	TRBD1	TRBJ2-7	-	TRBV6-2/TRBV6-3
TGTGCCAGCAGCACTAGACGTCGACCCTATAGGAACACCGGGGAGCTGTTTTTT	CASSTRRRPYRNTGELFF	-	TRBJ2-2	-	TRBV6-2/TRBV6-3
TGTGCCATCGGGGGGGCAGGCGATTTCTACGAGCAGTACTTC	CAIGGAGDFYEQYF	-	TRBJ2-7	-	TRBV10-3
TGTGCCAGCTCTCGTGGACAGACGAACTATGGCTACACCTTC	CASSRGQTNYGYTF	-	TRBJ1-2	-	TRBV5-5
TGTGCCAGCAGCAGACGAGGGTGCCAACTGTTTTTT	CASSRRGCQLFF	-	TRBJ1-4	-	TRBV3-1/TRBV3-2
TGTGCCAGCACCCTGGCTGAGGACTACCTCCCCTACGAGCAGTACTTC	CASTLAEDYLPYEQYF	-	TRBJ2-7	-	TRBV5-5
TGTGCCACCAGTGACCCTTGGAGAGAAGAGACCCAGTACTTC	CATSDPWREETQYF	-	TRBJ2-5	-	TRBV24-1